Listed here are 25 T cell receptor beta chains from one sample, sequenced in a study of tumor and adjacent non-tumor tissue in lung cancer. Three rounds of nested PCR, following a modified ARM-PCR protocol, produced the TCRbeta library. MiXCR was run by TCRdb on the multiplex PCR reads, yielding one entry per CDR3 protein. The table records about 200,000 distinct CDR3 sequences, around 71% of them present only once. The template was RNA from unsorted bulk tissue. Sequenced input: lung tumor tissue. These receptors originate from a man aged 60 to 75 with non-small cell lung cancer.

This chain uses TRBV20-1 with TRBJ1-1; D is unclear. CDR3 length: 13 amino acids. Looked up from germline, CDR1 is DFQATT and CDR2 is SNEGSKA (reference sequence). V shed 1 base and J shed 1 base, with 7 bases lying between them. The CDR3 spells CSARAYGNTEAFF. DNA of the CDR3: TGCAGTGCTAGAGCCTACGGGAACACTGAAGCTTTCTTT.

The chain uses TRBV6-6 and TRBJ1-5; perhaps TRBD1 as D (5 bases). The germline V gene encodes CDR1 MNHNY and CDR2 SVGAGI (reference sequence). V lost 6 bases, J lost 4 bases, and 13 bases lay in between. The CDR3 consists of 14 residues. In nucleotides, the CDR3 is TGTGCCAGCAGCTCCGGGTCAGGGAATCAGCCCCAGCATTTT. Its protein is CASSSGSGNQPQHF.

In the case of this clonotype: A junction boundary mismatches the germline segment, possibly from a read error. In DNA, the CDR3 is TGTGCCAGCAGTGAAATGACGGGAGGGTACAATGAACAGTTCTTC. It yields the protein CASSEMTGGYNEQFF. This rearrangement joins TRBV6-5 to TRBJ2-1; 8 positions match TRBD2. CDR3 length: 15 amino acids. Germline V gives CDR1 MNHEY, CDR2 SVGAGI.

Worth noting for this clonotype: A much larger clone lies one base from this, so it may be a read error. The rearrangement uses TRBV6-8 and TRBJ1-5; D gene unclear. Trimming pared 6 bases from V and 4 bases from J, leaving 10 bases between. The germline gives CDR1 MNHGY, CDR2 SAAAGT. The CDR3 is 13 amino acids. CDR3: CASRDEENQPQHF. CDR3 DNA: TGTGCCAGCAGGGATGAGGAAAATCAGCCCCAGCATTTT.

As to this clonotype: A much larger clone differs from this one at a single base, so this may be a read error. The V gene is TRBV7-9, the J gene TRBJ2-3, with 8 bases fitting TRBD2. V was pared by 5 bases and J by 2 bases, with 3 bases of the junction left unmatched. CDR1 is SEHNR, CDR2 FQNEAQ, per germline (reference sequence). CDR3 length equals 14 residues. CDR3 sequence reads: CASSRGGDTDTQYF. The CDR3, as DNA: TGTGCCAGCAGCCGGGGGGGAGACACAGATACGCAGTATTTT.

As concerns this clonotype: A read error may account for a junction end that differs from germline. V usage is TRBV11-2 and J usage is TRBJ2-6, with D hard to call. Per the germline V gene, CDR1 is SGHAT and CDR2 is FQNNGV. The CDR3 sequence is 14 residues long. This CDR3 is CTSNPISEANVLTF. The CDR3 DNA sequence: TGTACAAGCAACCCTATCTCTGAGGCCAACGTCCTGACTTTC.

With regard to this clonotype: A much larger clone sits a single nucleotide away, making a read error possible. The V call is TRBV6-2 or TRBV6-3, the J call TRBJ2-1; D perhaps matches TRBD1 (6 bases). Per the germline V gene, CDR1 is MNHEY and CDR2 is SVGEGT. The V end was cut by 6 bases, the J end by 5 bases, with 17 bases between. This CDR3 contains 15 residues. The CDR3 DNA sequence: TGTGCCAGCAGAAGACAGGTGGGATTCGACAATGAGCAGTTCTTC. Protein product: CASRRQVGFDNEQFF.

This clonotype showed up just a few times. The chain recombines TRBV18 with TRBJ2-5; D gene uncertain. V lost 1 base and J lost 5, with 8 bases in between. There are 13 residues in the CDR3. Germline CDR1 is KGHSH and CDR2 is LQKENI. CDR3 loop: CASSPQSGETQYF. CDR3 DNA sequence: TGTGCCAGCTCACCACAATCTGGGGAGACCCAGTACTTC.

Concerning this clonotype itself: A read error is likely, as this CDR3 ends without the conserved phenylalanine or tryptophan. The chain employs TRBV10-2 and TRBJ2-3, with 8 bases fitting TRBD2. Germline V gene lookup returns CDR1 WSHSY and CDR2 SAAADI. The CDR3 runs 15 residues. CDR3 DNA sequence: TGCGACAGCAGTGCGCAAGCGGGAGCCGGAGATACGCAGTATTAT. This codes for CDSSAQAGAGDTQYY.

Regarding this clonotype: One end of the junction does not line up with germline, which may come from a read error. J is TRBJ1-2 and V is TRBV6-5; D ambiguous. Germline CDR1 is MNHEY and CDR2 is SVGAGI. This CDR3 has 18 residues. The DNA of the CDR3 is TGTGCCAGCAGTCCCTCGCCCCCCGCTTCCGCCGACAACTATGGCTACATCTTC. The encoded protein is CASSPSPPASADNYGYIF.

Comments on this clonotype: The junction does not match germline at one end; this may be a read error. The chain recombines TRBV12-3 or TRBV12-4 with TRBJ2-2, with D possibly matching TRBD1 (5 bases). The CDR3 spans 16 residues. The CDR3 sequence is CASSPPLQGINGELSF. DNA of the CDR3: TGTGCCAGCAGTCCCCCCTTGCAGGGAATCAACGGCGAGCTGTCTTTT.

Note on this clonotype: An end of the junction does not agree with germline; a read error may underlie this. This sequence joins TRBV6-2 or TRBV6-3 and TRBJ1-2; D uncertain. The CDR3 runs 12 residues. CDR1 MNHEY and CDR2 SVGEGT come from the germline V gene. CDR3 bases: TGTGCCAGCAGTTACTTGGGATATGACTACGCCTTC. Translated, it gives CASSYLGYDYAF.

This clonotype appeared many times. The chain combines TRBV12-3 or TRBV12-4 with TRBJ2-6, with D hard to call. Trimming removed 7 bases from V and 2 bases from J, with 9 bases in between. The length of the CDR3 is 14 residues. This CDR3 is CASKTSAGANVLTF. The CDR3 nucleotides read TGTGCCAGCAAAACAAGTGCTGGGGCCAACGTCCTGACTTTC.

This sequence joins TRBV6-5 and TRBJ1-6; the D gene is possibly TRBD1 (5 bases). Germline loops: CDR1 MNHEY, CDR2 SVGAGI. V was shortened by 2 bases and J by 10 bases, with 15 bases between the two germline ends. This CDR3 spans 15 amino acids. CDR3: CASSYGRGWDSPLHF. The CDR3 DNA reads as TGTGCCAGCAGTTACGGGCGGGGATGGGACTCACCCCTCCACTTT.

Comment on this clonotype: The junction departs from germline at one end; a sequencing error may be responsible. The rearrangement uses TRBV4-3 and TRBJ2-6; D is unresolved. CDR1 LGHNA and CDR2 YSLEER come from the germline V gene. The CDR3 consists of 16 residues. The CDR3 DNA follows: TGCGCCAGCAACCAAGAGGCGGAGTCTGGGACCAACGTCCTGACTTTC. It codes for CASNQEAESGTNVLTF.

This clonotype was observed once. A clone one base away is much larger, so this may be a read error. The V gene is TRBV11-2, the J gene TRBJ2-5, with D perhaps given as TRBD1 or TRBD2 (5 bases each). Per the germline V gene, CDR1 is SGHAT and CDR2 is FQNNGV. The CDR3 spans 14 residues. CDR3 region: CASSPSGRQETQCF. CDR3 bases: TGTGCCAGCAGCCCCTCGGGACGTCAAGAGACCCAGTGCTTC.

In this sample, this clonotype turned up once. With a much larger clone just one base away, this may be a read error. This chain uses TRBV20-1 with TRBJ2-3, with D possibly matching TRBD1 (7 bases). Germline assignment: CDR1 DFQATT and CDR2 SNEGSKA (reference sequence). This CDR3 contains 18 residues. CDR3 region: CSARGGNDRATSTNTQYF. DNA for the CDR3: TGCAGTGCTAGAGGGGGGAATGACAGGGCTACTAGCACAAATACGCAGTATTTT.

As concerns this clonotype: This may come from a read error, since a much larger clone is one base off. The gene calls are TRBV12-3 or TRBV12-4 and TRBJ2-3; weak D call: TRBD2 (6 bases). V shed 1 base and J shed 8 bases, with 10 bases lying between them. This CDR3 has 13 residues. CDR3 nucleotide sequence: TGTGCCAGCAGTTTAGGAAAGGGAGGTACGCAGTATTTT. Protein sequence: CASSLGKGGTQYF.

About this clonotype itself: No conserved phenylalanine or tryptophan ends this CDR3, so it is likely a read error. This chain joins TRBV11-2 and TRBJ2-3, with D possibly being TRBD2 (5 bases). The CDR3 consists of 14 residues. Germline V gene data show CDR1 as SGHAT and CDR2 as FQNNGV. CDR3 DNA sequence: TGTGCCAGCAGCTTAGGGGAGCTTACAGATACCCAGTATTTA. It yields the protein CASSLGELTDTQYL.

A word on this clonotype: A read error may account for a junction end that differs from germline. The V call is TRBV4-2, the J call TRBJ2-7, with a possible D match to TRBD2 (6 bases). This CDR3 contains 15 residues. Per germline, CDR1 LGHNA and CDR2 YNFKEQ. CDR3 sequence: CASSPPGLHSYGQYF. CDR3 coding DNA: TGTGCTAGCAGCCCTCCGGGACTGCACTCCTACGGGCAGTACTTC.

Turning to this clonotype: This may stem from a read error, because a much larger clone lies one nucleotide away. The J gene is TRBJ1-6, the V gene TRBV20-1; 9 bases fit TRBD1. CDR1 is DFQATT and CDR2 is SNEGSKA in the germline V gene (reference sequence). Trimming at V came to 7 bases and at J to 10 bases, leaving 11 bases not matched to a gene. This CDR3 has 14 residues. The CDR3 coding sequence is TGCAGTGATATCCGGGACAGGGACGGGTCACCCCTCCACTTT. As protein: CSDIRDRDGSPLHF.

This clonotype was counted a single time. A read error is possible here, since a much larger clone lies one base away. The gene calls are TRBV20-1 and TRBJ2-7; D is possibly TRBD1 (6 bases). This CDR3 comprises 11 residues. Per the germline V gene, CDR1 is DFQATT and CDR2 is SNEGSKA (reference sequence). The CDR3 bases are TGCAGTGCTAGGGACAGCTACGACCAGTACTTC. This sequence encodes CSARDSYDQYF.

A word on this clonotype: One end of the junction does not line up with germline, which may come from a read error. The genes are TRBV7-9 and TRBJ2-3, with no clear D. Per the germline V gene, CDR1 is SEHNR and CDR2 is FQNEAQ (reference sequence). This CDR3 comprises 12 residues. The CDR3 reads CASSYSTDRQYF. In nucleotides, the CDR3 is TGTGCCAGCAGCTACAGTACAGATAGGCAGTATTTT.

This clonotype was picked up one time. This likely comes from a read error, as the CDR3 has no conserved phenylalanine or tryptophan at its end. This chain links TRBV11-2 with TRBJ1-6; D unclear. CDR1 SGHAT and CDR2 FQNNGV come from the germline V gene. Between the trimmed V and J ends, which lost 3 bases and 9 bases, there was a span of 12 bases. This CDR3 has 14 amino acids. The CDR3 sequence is CASSFGVGSSPLHS. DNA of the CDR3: TGTGCCAGCAGCTTTGGGGTAGGTAGTTCACCCCTCCACTCT.

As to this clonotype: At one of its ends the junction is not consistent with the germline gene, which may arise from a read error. The CDR3 loop reads CVSSGGTDTHYF. CDR3 sequence (DNA): TGTGTCAGCTCGGGGGGAACGGATACGCATTATTTT. The rearrangement links TRBV11-3 to TRBJ2-3; 7 bases fit TRBD2. The CDR3 covers 12 residues. In germline, CDR1 is SGHNT, CDR2 YENEEA.